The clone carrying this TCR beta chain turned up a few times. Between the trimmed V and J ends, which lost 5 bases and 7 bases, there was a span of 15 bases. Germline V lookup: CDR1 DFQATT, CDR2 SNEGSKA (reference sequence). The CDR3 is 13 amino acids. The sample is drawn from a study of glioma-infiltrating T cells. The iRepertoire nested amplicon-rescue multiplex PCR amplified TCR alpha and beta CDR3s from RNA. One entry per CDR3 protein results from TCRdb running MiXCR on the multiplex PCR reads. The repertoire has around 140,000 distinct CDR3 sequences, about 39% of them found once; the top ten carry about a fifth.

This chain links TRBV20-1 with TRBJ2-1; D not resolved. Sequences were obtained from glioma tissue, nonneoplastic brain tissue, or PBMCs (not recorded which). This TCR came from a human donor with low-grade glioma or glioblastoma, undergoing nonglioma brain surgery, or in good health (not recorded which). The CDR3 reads CSASANLRNEQFF. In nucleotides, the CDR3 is TGCAGTGCTTCTGCAAACCTCAGGAATGAGCAGTTCTTC.